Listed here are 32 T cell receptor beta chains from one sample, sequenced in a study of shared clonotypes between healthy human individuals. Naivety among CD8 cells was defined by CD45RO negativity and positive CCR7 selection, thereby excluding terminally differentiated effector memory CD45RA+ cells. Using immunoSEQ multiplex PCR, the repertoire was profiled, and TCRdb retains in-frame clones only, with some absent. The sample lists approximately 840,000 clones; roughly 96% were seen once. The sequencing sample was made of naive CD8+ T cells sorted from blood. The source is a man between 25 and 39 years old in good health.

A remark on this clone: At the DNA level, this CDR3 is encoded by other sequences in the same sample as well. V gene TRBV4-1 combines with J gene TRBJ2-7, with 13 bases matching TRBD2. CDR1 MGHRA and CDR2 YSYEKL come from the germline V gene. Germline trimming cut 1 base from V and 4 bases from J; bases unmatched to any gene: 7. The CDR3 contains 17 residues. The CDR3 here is CASSQVLAGGPGYEQYF. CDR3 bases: TGCGCCAGCAGCCAAGTACTAGCGGGAGGGCCAGGGTACGAGCAGTACTTC.

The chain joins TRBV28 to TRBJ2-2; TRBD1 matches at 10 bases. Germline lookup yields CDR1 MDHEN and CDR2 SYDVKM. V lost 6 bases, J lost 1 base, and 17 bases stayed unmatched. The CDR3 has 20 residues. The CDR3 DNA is TGTGCCAGCAGGGGGGACCGGGACAGGGGCCCGGTCCGGAACACCGGGGAGCTGTTTTTT. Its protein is CASRGDRDRGPVRNTGELFF.

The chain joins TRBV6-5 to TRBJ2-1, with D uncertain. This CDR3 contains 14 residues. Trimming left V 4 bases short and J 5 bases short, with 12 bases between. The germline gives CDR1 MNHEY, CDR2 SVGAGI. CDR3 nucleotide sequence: TGTGCCAGCAGTTTACAGCCCACACACAATGAGCAGTTCTTC. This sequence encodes CASSLQPTHNEQFF.

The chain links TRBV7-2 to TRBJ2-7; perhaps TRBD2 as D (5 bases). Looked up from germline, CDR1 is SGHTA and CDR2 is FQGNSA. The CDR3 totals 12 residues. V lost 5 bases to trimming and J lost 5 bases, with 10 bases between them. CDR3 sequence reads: CASSPGGHEQYF. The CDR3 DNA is TGTGCCAGCAGCCCAGGAGGCCACGAGCAGTACTTC. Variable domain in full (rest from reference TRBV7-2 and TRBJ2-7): GAGVSQSPSNKVTEKGKDVELRCDPISGHTALYWYRQSLGQGLEFLIYFQGNSAPDKSGLPSDRFSAERTGGSVSTLTIQRTQQEDSAVYLCASSPGGHEQYFGPGTRLTVT.

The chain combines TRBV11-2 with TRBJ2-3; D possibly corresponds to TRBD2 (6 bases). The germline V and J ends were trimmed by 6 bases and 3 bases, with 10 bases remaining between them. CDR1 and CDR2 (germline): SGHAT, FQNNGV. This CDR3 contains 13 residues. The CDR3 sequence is CASRGLTTDTQYF. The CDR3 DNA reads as TGTGCCAGCAGGGGACTTACAACAGATACGCAGTATTTT.

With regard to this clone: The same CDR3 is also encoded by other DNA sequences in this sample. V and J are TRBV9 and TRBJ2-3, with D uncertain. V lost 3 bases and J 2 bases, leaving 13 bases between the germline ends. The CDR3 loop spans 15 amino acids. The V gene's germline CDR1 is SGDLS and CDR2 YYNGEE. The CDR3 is CASSGSGTITDTQYF. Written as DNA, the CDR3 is TGTGCCAGCAGCGGCTCCGGAACGATCACAGATACGCAGTATTTT.

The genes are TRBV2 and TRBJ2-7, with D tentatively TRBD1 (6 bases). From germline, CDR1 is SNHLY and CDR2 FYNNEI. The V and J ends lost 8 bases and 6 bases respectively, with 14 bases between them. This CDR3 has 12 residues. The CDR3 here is CASRQGYFEQYF. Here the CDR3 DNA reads TGTGCCAGCCGGCAGGGGTACTTCGAGCAGTACTTC.

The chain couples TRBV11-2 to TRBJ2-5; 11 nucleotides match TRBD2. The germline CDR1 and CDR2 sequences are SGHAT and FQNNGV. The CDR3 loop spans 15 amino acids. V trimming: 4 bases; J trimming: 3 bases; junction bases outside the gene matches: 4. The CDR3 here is CASSWGTSGEETQYF. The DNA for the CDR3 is TGTGCCAGCAGCTGGGGGACTAGCGGCGAAGAGACCCAGTACTTC.

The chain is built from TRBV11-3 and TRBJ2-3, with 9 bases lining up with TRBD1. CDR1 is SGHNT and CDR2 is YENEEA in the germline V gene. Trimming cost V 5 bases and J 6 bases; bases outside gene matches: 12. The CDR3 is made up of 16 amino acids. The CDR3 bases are TGTGCCAGCAGCCCGAGGACAGGGGTTGGGACGGATACGCAGTATTTT. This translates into CASSPRTGVGTDTQYF.

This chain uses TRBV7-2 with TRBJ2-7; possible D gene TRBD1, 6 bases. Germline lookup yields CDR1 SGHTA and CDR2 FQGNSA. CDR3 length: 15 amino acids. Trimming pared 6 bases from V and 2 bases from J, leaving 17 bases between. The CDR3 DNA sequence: TGTGCCAGCAGTCCAACCGGGACATCCACCTACGAGCAGTACTTC. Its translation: CASSPTGTSTYEQYF. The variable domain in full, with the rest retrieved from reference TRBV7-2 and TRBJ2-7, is GAGVSQSPSNKVTEKGKDVELRCDPISGHTALYWYRQSLGQGLEFLIYFQGNSAPDKSGLPSDRFSAERTGGSVSTLTIQRTQQEDSAVYLCASSPTGTSTYEQYFGPGTRLTVT.

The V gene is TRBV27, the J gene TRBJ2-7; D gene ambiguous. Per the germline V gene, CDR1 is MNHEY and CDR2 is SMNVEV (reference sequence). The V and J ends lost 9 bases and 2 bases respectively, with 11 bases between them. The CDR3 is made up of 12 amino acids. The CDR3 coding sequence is TGTGCCAGTTGGAATGCCGCCTACGAGCAGTACTTC. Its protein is CASWNAAYEQYF.

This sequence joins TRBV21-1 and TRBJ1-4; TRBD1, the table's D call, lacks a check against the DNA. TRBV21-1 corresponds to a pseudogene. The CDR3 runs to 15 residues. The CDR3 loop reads CASSTRQEENEKLFF. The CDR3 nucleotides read TGTGCCAGCAGCACCCGACAGGAGGAGAATGAAAAACTGTTTTTT.

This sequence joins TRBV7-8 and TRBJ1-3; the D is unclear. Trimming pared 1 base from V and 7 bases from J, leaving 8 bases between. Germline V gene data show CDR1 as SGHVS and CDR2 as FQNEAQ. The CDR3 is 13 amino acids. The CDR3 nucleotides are TGTGCCAGCAGCTTAGACACGGGGAACACCATATATTTT. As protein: CASSLDTGNTIYF.

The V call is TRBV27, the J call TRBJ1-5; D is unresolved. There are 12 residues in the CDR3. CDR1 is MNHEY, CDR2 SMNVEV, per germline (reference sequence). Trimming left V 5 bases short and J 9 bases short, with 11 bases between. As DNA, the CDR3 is TGTGCCAGCAGTCCACCAGGAGGGCCCCAGCATTTT. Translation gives CASSPPGGPQHF.

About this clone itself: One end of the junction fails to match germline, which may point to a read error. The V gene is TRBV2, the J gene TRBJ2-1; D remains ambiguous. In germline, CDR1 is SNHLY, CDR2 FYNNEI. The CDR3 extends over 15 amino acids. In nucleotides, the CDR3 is TGTGCCAGCAGTAAAGCCTATAGCTCCTACAATGAGCAGTTCTTC. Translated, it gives CASSKAYSSYNEQFF.

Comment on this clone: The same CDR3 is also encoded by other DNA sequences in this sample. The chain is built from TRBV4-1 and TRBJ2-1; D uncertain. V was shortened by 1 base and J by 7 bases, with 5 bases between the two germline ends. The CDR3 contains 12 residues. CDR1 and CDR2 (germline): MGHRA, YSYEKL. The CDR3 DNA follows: TGCGCCAGCAGCCAAGGTCGGAATGAGCAGTTCTTC. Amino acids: CASSQGRNEQFF.

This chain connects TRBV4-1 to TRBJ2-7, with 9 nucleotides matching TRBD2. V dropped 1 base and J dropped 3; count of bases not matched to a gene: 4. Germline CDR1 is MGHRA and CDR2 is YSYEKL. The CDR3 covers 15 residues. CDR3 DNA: TGCGCCAGCAGCCAAGTAGCGGGAGCAAGCTACGAGCAGTACTTC. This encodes CASSQVAGASYEQYF.

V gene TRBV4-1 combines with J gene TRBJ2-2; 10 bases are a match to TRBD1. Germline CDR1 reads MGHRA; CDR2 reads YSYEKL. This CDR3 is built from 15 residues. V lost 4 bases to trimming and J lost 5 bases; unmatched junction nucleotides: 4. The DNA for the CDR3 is TGCGCCAGCAGCCCCCGGGACAGGGGAACCGGGGAGCTGTTTTTT. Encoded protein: CASSPRDRGTGELFF.

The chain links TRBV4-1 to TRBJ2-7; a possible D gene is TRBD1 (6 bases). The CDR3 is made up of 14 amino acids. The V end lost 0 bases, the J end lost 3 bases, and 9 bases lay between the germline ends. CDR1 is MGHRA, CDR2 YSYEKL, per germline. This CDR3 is CASSQESQGYEQYF. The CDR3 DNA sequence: TGCGCCAGCAGCCAAGAATCACAGGGCTACGAGCAGTACTTC.

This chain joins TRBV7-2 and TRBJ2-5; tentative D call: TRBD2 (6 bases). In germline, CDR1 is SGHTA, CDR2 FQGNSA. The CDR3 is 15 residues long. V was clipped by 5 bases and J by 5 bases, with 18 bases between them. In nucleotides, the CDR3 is TGTGCCAGCAGCCCGACGGGGCGGGACGGGGAGACCCAGTACTTC. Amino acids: CASSPTGRDGETQYF.

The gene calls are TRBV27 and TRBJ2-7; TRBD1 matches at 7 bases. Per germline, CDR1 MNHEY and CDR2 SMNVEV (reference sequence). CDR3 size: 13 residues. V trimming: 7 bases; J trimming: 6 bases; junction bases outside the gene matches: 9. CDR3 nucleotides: TGTGCCAGCACCCCGACAGGGTCGCGCGAGCAGTACTTC. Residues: CASTPTGSREQYF.

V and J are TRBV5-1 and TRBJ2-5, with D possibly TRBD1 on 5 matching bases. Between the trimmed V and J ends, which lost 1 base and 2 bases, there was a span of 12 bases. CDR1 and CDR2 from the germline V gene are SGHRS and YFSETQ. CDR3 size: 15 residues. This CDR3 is CASSLYGRVQETQYF. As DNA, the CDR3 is TGCGCCAGCAGCTTGTATGGCAGGGTGCAAGAGACCCAGTACTTC.

Here the CDR3 DNA reads TGCGCCAGCAGCTCTTGGATGACAGGGAACACTGAAGCTTTCTTT. It yields the protein CASSSWMTGNTEAFF. The chain couples TRBV4-1 to TRBJ1-1, with a tentative D call TRBD1 (6 bases). Looked up from germline, CDR1 is MGHRA and CDR2 is YSYEKL. Deletions cut 5 bases from V and 1 base from J, with 14 bases between. The CDR3 consists of 15 residues.

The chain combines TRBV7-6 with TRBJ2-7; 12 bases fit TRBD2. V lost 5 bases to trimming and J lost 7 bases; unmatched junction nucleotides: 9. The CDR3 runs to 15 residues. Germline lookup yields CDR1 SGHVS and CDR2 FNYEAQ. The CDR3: CASSPRLAGVGEQYF. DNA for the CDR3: TGTGCCAGCAGCCCCCGACTAGCGGGAGTGGGTGAGCAGTACTTC.

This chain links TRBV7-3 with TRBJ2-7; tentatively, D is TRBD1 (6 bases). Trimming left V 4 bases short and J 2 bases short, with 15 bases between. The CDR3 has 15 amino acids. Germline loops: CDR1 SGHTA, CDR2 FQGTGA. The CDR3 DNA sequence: TGTGCCAGCAGCTCTCAGGGGCCCAGGGCCTACGAGCAGTACTTC. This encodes CASSSQGPRAYEQYF.

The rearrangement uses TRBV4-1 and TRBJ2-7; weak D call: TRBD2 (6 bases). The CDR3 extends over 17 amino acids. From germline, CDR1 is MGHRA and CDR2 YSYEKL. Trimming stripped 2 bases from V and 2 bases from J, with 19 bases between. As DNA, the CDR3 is TGCGCCAGCAGCCAAATCCCCGCGGGACCCCTCGCCTACGAGCAGTACTTC. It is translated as CASSQIPAGPLAYEQYF.

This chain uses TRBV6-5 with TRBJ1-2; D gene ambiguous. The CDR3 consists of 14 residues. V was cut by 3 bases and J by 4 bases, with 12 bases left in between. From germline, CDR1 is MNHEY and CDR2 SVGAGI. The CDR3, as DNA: TGTGCCAGCAGTTATAAGGGTTGGATCTATGGCTACACCTTC. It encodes CASSYKGWIYGYTF.

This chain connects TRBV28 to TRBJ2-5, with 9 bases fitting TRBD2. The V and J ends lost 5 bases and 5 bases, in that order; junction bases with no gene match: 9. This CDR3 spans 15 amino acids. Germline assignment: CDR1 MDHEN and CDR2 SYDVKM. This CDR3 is CASSGPRGGWETQYF. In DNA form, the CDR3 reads TGTGCCAGCAGTGGCCCGCGGGGGGGTTGGGAGACCCAGTACTTC.

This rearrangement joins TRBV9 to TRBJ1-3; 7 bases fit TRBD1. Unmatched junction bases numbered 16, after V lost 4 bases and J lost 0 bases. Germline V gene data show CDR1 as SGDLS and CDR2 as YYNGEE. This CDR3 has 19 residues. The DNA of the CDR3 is TGTGCCAGCAGCAACAAACAGGGGTCCACCTTACGCTCTGGAAACACCATATATTTT. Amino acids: CASSNKQGSTLRSGNTIYF.

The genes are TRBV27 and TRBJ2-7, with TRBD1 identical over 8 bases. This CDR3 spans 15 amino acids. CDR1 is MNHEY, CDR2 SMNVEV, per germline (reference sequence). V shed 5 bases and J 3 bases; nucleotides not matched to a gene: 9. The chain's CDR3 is CASSPIQGVIYEQYF. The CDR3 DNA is TGTGCCAGCAGTCCCATACAGGGGGTGATCTACGAGCAGTACTTC.

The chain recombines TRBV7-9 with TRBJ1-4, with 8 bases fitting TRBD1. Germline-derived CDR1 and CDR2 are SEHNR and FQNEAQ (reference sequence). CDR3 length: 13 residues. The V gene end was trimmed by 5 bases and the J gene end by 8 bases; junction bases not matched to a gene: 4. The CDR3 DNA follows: TGTGCCAGCAGCATTGACAGGGGAGAAAAACTGTTTTTT. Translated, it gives CASSIDRGEKLFF.

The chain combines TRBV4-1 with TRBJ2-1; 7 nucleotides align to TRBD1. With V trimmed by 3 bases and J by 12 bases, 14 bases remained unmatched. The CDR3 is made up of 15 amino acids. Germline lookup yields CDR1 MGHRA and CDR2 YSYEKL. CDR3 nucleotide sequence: TGCGCCAGCAGCCACCCGGGACGGCCTTACAGGGGGCAGTTCTTC. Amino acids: CASSHPGRPYRGQFF.